A selection of T cell receptor beta chains follows, all from one sample in a study of T cells in Graves' hyperthyroidism and ophthalmopathy. TCRdb re-analysed the multiplex PCR reads in MiXCR, keeping a single row per CDR3 protein. The table includes 480,000 or so distinct CDR3 sequences, 40% to 50% detected once. Sequencing input: peripheral blood or thyroid tissue (not recorded which). The receptors come from an adult woman with Graves' disease, either hyperthyroidism or ophthalmopathy (not recorded which). The CDR3 runs from the conserved cysteine through the conserved F or W.

TRBJ2-2 | TRBV9 | CASSVDQGRGGELFF
TRBJ2-6 | TRBV20-1 | CSARDGAGGSGANVLTF
TRBJ1-3 | TRBV29-1 | CSATGGSSGNTIYF
TRBJ2-7 | TRBV2 | CASSAGQADTYEQYF
TRBJ1-1 | TRBV20-1 | CSASEGGPNTEAFF
TRBJ2-5 | TRBV7-3 | CASSLYPGLAGETQYF
TRBJ2-7 | TRBV5-1 | CASSTLLPGSYEQYF
TRBJ2-6 | TRBV29-1 | CSVRTSSGANVLTF
TRBJ1-5 | TRBV10-3 | CAISRPGQGAQPQHF
TRBJ2-7 | TRBV9 | CASSPVLAGVEQYF
TRBJ2-5 | TRBV11-2 | CASSWSSGWEGETQYF
TRBJ2-5 | TRBV7-2 | CAISEPVGGQQETQYF
TRBJ2-5 | TRBV20-1 | CSAGTGQETQYF